The clone carrying this T cell receptor (beta chain) was detected many times. Its antigen is currently unknown. This specimen comes from a study of lung T cells in sarcoidosis with Löfgren's syndrome. Study-wide findings and caveats: TRBV2 was the preferred pairing partner of TRAV12-1, with similar CDR3s. TRAV12-1 and TRBV2 were reportedly most expanded in Löfgren's patients. These T cells possibly recognize a putative, unidentified sarcoidosis-associated antigen.

Trimming took off 7 bases at V and 1 base at J, with 14 bases between the two ends. The CDR3 totals 13 residues. Germline V gene lookup returns CDR1 SQVTM and CDR2 ANQGSEA. A single record per CDR3 protein comes from TCRdb applying MiXCR to the reads. Of 55,000 to 80,000 distinct CDR3 sequences listed, around 21% are singletons. The chain employs TRBV29-1 and TRBJ2-7; TRBD1 or TRBD2 may be the D gene (6 bases each). Input material: CD4+ T cells from PBMCs. The TCR originated in a human donor with sarcoidosis (Löfgren's syndrome or another form), or a control subject (not recorded which). As DNA, the CDR3 is TGCAGCGCCGCGAGGGGGACTTCCTACGAGCAGTACTTC. Translating gives CSAARGTSYEQYF.